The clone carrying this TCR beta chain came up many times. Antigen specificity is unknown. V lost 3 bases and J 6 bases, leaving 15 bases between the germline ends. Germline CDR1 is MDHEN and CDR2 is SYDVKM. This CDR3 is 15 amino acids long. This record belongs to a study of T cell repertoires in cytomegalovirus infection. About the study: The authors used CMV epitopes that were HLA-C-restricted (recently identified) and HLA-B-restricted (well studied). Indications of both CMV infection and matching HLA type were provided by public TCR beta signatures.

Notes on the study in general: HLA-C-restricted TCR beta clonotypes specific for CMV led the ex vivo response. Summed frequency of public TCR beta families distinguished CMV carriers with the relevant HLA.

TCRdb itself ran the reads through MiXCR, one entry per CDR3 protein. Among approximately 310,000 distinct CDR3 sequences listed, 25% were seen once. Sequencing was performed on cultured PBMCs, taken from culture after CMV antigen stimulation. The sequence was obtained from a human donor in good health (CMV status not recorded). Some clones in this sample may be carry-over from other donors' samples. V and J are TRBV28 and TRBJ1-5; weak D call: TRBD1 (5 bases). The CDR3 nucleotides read TGTGCCAGCAGTTTTTCACTTTCGGGGGTTCAGCCCCAGCATTTT. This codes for CASSFSLSGVQPQHF.